This T cell receptor (beta chain) stems from a study of blood T cells in healthy people across ages. Across the study: Capturing about one barcoded beta molecule per two T cells was achieved by template switching.

Next came a second PCR, run for about 6 to 11 cycles, which used a sample-barcoded 5' primer along with a J-beta primer mix. MiXCR, run by TCRdb on the 5' RACE reads, gives a single entry per CDR3 protein. The sample has about 970,000 distinct CDR3 sequences, roughly half seen once. As to this clonotype: Its target is not known.

V shed 5 bases and J shed 3 bases, with 14 bases lying between them. The V gene's germline CDR1 is SNHLY and CDR2 FYNNEI. The CDR3 is made up of 14 amino acids. General observations from the study: It was not known whether donors were CMV positive (a possible confounder of expanded clonotype changes).

Source material: blood. The J gene is TRBJ2-7, the V gene TRBV2; D possibly corresponds to TRBD2 (6 bases). This clonotype was obtained from a woman in her sixties or seventies in good health. CDR3 in amino acids: CASSFPAGFYEQYF. DNA for the CDR3: TGTGCCAGCAGTTTCCCAGCGGGCTTCTACGAGCAGTACTTC.